The clone carrying this TCR beta chain has just a few counts. The antigen remains unidentified. This record comes from a study of beta chain features in type 1 diabetes. At the level of the study: What patients shared with healthy donors was a similar profile of age, gender and cell yields. Notes on the study in general: Cells carrying high TCR expression could end up over-represented when cDNA is sequenced. Any PCR bias toward short templates would affect both groups alike. For patients, the naive, central memory and Treg TCRB repertoires appeared more alike than for healthy donors.

The isolated RNA, all of it, was reverse transcribed, so expressed TCRB transcripts were what got sequenced. Sequencing used immunoSEQ multiplex PCR; TCRdb keeps in-frame clones, though not all of them. The sample has about 330,000 clones, approximately 10% seen once; the top ten hold more than 0.015%. Trimming pared 4 bases from V and 7 bases from J, leaving 13 bases between. The CDR3 loop spans 13 amino acids. Germline-derived CDR1 and CDR2 are SGHTA and FQGTGA. The receptor was isolated from a woman aged 25 to 45 in good health. Sequenced sample: naive CD4+ T cells from blood. The rearrangement links TRBV7-3 to TRBJ2-5; D is possibly TRBD1 (5 bases). CDR3 DNA sequence: TGTGCCAGCAGCTCGACAGTGGTGGCGACCCAGTACTTC. This encodes CASSSTVVATQYF.